Here is one T cell receptor beta chain with its context. Its antigen is undetermined. The data stem from a study of shared clonotypes between healthy human individuals. Across the study: Per-donor plates numbered three CD4 naive, three CD4 memory, two CD8 naive and one CD8 memory. Study-level findings and limits: Limitation of the genetic and exposure-history diversity represented came from the few donors.

Measured with immunoSEQ multiplex PCR; TCRdb has only the in-frame clones, and not every one. The repertoire holds about 2,500,000 clones, with around nine tenths as singletons. Source material: naive CD4+ T cells sorted from blood. Regarding subset: CD45RA+ positively selected. This TCR was sampled from a man between 18 and 35 years old in good health.

CDR3 nucleotide sequence: TGTGCCAGCAGCTTAAGCTGGGGGGGCACCGGGGAGCTGTTTTTT. It encodes CASSLSWGGTGELFF. The V call is TRBV7-2, the J call TRBJ2-2, with 7 positions matching TRBD2. The germline gives CDR1 SGHTA, CDR2 FQGNSA. This CDR3 has 15 residues. J was trimmed by 4 bases and V by 2 bases; bases with no gene match: 4.